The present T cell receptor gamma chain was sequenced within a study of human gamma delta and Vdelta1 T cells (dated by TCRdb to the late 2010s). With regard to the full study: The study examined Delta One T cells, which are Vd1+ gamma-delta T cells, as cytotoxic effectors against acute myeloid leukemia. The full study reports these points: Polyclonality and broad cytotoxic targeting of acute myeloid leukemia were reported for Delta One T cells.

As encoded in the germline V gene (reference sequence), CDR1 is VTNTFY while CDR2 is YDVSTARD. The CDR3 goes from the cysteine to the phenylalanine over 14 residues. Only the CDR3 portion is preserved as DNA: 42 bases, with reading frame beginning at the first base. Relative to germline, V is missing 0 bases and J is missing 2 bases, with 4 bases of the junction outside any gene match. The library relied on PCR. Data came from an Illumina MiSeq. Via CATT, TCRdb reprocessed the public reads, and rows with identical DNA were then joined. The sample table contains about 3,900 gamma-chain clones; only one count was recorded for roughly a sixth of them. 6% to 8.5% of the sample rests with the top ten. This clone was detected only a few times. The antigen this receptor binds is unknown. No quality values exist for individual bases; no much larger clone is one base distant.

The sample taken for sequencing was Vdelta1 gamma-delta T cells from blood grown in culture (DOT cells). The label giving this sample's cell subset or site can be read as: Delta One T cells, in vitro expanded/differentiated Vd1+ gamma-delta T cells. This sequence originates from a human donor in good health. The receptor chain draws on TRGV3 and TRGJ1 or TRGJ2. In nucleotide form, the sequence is TGTGCCACCTGGGACAGGCCCTATTATTATAAGAAACTCTTT. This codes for CATWDRPYYYKKLF.